This TCR beta chain was observed in a study of T cells in localized non-small cell lung cancer. Study results and caveats: Prolonged overall survival went with higher T cell density in the blood. Because sequencing included only one region (of the tumor), heterogeneity remains possible. Adjacent lung had a median about 55 of the 100 largest tumor clones.

Clones were sequenced by immunoSEQ multiplex PCR, and TCRdb holds only the in-frame ones, with some missing. This table holds over 20,000 clones, 75% to 95% found once. Deletions cut 6 bases from V and 8 bases from J, with 7 bases between. CDR1 MNHNY and CDR2 SVGAGI come from the germline V gene (reference sequence). The CDR3 extends over 11 amino acids. With respect to this clone: As yet, its antigen is unknown.

The gene calls are TRBV6-6 and TRBJ1-4; D uncertain. The sequences come from peripheral blood, collected before any cancer treatment. The TCR was taken from an older female donor with stage II squamous cell lung carcinoma. CDR3 sequence (DNA): TGTGCCAGCAGATTAATCGAAAAACTGTTTTTT. Its protein is CASRLIEKLFF.